This T cell receptor beta chain is drawn from a study of siplizumab effects on memory and regulatory T cells. As concerns this clone: The antigen remains unidentified.

Study outcomes and limitations: Proliferating clones, CD4+ or CD8+, lacked an assignable naive or memory phenotype in roughly 80-97% of cases.

Generated by immunoSEQ multiplex PCR, the TCRdb table keeps only in-frame clones and is missing some. The table lists 99,000 or so clones, roughly 93% of them singletons, with 0.6% to 0.7% in the top ten. V was pared by 4 bases and J by 6 bases, with 6 bases of the junction left unmatched. CDR1 is ENHRY, CDR2 SYGVKD, per germline. This CDR3 is built from 15 residues. The receptor was derived from a human donor in good health. The sequenced sample was Tregs sorted from blood. The chain couples TRBV10-3 to TRBJ2-2; TRBD1 matches at 9 bases. The CDR3 here is CAISAGQGGAGELFF. In DNA, the CDR3 is TGTGCCATCAGTGCGGGACAGGGTGGAGCCGGGGAGCTGTTTTTT.